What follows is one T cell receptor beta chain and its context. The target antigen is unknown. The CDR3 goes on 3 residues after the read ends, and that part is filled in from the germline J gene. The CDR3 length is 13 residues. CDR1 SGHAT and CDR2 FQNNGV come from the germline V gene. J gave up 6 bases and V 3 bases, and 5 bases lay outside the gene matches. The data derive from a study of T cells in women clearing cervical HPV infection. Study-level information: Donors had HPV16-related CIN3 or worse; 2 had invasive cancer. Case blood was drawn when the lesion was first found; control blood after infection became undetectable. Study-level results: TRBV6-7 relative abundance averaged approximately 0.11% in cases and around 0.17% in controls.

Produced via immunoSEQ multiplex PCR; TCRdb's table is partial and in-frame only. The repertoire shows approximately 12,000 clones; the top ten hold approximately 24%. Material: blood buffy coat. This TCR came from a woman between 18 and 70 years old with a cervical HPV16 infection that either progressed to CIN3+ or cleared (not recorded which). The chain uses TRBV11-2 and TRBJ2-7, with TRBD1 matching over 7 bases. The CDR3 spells CASSFQGVGEQYF. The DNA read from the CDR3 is TGTGCCAGCAGCTTCCAGGGGGTCGGCGAG.